This is a list of T cell receptor beta chains from one sample in a study of blood T cell repertoires in COVID-19. Here immunoSEQ multiplex PCR was the method, and the copy in TCRdb shows in-frame clones only, minus some. This repertoire shows about 280,000 clones, around 87% found once; its top ten account for approximately 2%. The sample consisted of peripheral blood. These receptors were taken from a woman in her twenties or thirties who had recovered from COVID-19. Both conserved end residues are part of each CDR3. The D gene is left open where the match is weak. Rows give clone size only sometimes, using once, few, many, or a class for an expanded clone.

v_call	d_call	clone_size	j_call	cdr3_aa	cdr3_nt
TRBV2	TRBD2	.	TRBJ2-2	CASSKIAGGDTGELFF	TGTGCCAGCAGTAAGATAGCGGGAGGTGACACCGGGGAGCTGTTTTTT
TRBV3-1/TRBV3-2	.	.	TRBJ2-7	CASSQRSPSEQYF	TGTGCCAGCAGCCAACGGTCCCCGTCCGAGCAGTACTTC
TRBV5-6	.	.	TRBJ2-2	CASSLAVGEVDTGELFF	TGTGCCAGCAGCTTGGCCGTGGGGGAGGTGGACACCGGGGAGCTGTTTTTT
TRBV19	.	few	TRBJ1-5	CASGDLRQASNQPQHF	TGTGCCAGTGGAGACCTACGACAGGCTAGCAATCAGCCCCAGCATTTT
TRBV7-3	TRBD1	.	TRBJ2-3	CASSWMGQGDWDTQYF	TGTGCCAGCAGCTGGATGGGACAGGGGGATTGGGATACGCAGTATTTT
TRBV27	.	.	TRBJ1-1	CASSPPGGEAFF	TGTGCCAGCAGTCCGCCCGGGGGGGAAGCTTTCTTT
TRBV9	.	.	TRBJ2-3	CASSVLALLTDTQYF	TGTGCCAGCAGCGTCCTAGCCCTACTCACAGATACGCAGTATTTT
TRBV15	TRBD1	.	TRBJ1-2	CATSLEGQGNYGYTF	TGTGCCACCAGCCTCGAGGGACAGGGGAACTATGGCTACACCTTC
TRBV19	.	.	TRBJ1-3	CASSIMTAGNTIYF	TGTGCCAGTAGTATAATGACAGCTGGAAACACCATATATTTT
TRBV6-2/TRBV6-3	.	.	TRBJ2-7	CASSPPSRYEQYF	TGTGCCAGCAGCCCCCCAAGCCGGTACGAGCAGTACTTC
TRBV7-8	.	.	TRBJ2-7	CASSLMSAYEQYF	TGTGCCAGCAGCTTAATGAGTGCCTACGAGCAGTACTTC
TRBV4-3	TRBD1	.	TRBJ2-3	CASSRTGDGTDTQYF	TGCGCCAGCAGCCGGACAGGGGATGGCACAGATACGCAGTATTTT
TRBV6-5	TRBD1	.	TRBJ2-2	CATSGTGNAGELFF	TGTGCCACGAGCGGGACAGGGAACGCCGGGGAGCTGTTTTTT
TRBV4-1	TRBD1	.	TRBJ2-3	CASSQEDRGTDTQYF	TGCGCCAGCAGCCAAGAGGACAGGGGGACAGATACGCAGTATTTT
TRBV19	TRBD2	.	TRBJ2-7	CASSIGLAASYEQYF	TGTGCCAGTAGTATAGGGCTAGCGGCCTCCTACGAGCAGTACTTC
TRBV11-1	TRBD2	.	TRBJ2-1	CASSLVTSGGNEQFF	TGTGCCAGCAGCTTAGTAACTAGCGGGGGTAATGAGCAGTTCTTC